This T cell receptor beta chain was obtained from a study of T cell repertoires in cytomegalovirus infection. Study-wide results and caveats: Cumulative public TCR beta family frequency identified CMV carriers with the relevant HLA.

This clonotype was picked up one time. Its antigen is unknown. TCRdb redid the calling of the reads with MiXCR, one entry per CDR3 protein. Counted here are about 740,000 distinct CDR3 sequences, about 40% occurring once; the ten biggest clones make up roughly 2.8%. The sequence was obtained from a human donor in good health (CMV status not recorded). Some clones in this sample may be carry-over from other donors' samples. Source material: PBMCs.

CDR3 bases: TGTGCCAGCAGCTTAGTCATTTCAGGGGTCTATGGCTACACCTTC. Residues: CASSLVISGVYGYTF. V gene TRBV7-8 combines with J gene TRBJ1-2; D possibly corresponds to TRBD1 (6 bases). The CDR3 is 15 amino acids. Germline V gene data show CDR1 as SGHVS and CDR2 as FQNEAQ. Trimming pared 1 base from V and 4 bases from J, leaving 13 bases between.